Shown below are 19 T cell receptor beta chains from a single sample sequenced in a study of blood T cells in healthy people across ages. Together with a sample-barcoded 5' primer, a J-beta primer mix was included in a second PCR lasting roughly 6 to 12 cycles. TCRdb reprocessed the 5' RACE reads with MiXCR, giving one entry per CDR3 protein. This sample has roughly 1,500,000 distinct CDR3 sequences, with 30% to 40% found just once. The sequenced sample was blood. These receptor sequences come from a woman aged 25 to 39 in good health.

The CDR3 reads CASSVGGALYGYTF. CDR3 DNA sequence: TGTGCCAGCAGTGTCGGCGGGGCCCTCTATGGCTACACCTTC. The chain is built from TRBV2 and TRBJ1-2, with D tentatively TRBD1 (5 bases). The CDR3 is 14 residues long. The ends were cut back, 4 bases at V and 4 bases at J, with 13 bases in the middle. Germline assignment: CDR1 SNHLY and CDR2 FYNNEI.

This clonotype was seen a handful of times. The chain uses TRBV10-3 and TRBJ2-1, with D possibly called TRBD1 or TRBD2 (6 bases each). V was pared by 3 bases and J by 6 bases, with 18 bases between. There are 16 residues in the CDR3. CDR1 ENHRY and CDR2 SYGVKD come from the germline V gene. CDR3 sequence (DNA): TGTGCCATCAGTGACAGAGAAGGGGGGCAGCCCAATGAGCAGTTCTTC. It translates to CAISDREGGQPNEQFF.

The chain has TRBV29-1 and TRBJ2-1; D perhaps matches TRBD1 (6 bases). Germline V gives CDR1 SQVTM, CDR2 ANQGSEA. This CDR3 contains 13 residues. The CDR3 reads CIRTVSSYNEQFF. The CDR3 bases are TGCATACGGACAGTCAGCTCCTACAATGAGCAGTTCTTC.

This clonotype turned up a few times. The genes are TRBV2 and TRBJ2-7, with unresolved D. This CDR3 spans 12 amino acids. V was clipped by 0 bases and J by 5 bases, with 5 bases between them. Germline CDR1 and CDR2: SNHLY and FYNNEI. The CDR3 nucleotides are TGTGCCAGCAGTGAAGCAATCCACGAGCAGTACTTC. Translated, it gives CASSEAIHEQYF.

The CDR3 protein is CASSREGNNQPQHF. CDR3 bases: TGTGCCAGCAGCCGGGAGGGTAACAATCAGCCCCAGCATTTT. V usage is TRBV7-9 and J usage is TRBJ1-5; D uncertain. CDR3 size: 14 residues. V was pared by 5 bases and J by 3 bases, with 11 bases between. From germline, CDR1 is SEHNR and CDR2 FQNEAQ (reference sequence).

The rearrangement uses TRBV28 and TRBJ1-5; D remains ambiguous. CDR1 is MDHEN and CDR2 is SYDVKM in the germline V gene. The ends were cut back, 6 bases at V and 9 bases at J, with 21 bases in the middle. The CDR3 covers 15 residues. The CDR3 coding sequence is TGTGCCAGCAGCTCAGTACCTTCGCTAAAACGGCCCCAGCATTTT. Protein product: CASSSVPSLKRPQHF.

The genes are TRBV27 and TRBJ1-6; maybe TRBD1 (6 bases). The V end was cut by 6 bases, the J end by 10 bases, with 13 bases between. The germline V gene encodes CDR1 MNHEY and CDR2 SMNVEV (reference sequence). The CDR3 consists of 13 residues. The CDR3 DNA reads TGTGCCAGCAGAATGGGGGGCCGCTCACCCCTCCACTTT. Protein: CASRMGGRSPLHF.

The CDR3 nucleotides read TGTGCCAGCAGCCCCAGGTCAGGCTATGGCTACACCTTC. Encoded protein: CASSPRSGYGYTF. This rearrangement joins TRBV7-9 to TRBJ1-2; D is unresolved. The CDR3 is 13 residues long. V lost 5 bases and J lost 4, with 11 bases in between. The germline V gene encodes CDR1 SEHNR and CDR2 FQNEAQ (reference sequence).

This clonotype has at least ten counts. V usage is TRBV7-9 and J usage is TRBJ2-5; D is undetermined. CDR3 size: 11 residues. The germline V and J ends were trimmed by 8 bases and 2 bases, with 6 bases remaining between them. The germline V gene encodes CDR1 SEHNR and CDR2 FQNEAQ (reference sequence). The CDR3 sequence is CASSKQETQYF. The CDR3 region has the DNA TGTGCCAGCTCGAAGCAAGAGACCCAGTACTTC.

This clonotype was picked up one time. A single base separates this from a much larger clone, so it may be a read error. The J gene is TRBJ2-3, the V gene TRBV5-1, with 15 bases aligning to TRBD2. CDR3 length: 15 amino acids. Per germline, CDR1 SGHRS and CDR2 YFSETQ. The CDR3 sequence: CAGSSGLAGGQLQYF. Written as DNA, the CDR3 is TGCGCCGGCAGCTCGGGACTAGCGGGAGGCCAACTACAGTATTTT.

In regard to this clonotype: The germline gene is not matched at one end of the junction; a read error may be the cause. The genes are TRBV11-3 and TRBJ2-3; weak D call: TRBD1 (5 bases). Looked up from germline, CDR1 is SGHNT and CDR2 is YENEEA. The CDR3 spans 13 residues. The CDR3 spells CANSTGRTDTQYF. CDR3 nucleotide sequence: TGTGCCAACAGCACAGGCCGCACAGATACGCAGTATTTT.

The rearrangement uses TRBV5-1 and TRBJ2-5, with D uncertain. Per the germline V gene, CDR1 is SGHRS and CDR2 is YFSETQ. V was shortened by 1 base and J by 3 bases, with 13 bases between the two germline ends. The CDR3 sequence is 15 residues long. The CDR3 nucleotides are TGCGCCAGCAGCTTGCTTTCAAGGCCTGAAGAGACCCAGTACTTC. Translating it yields CASSLLSRPEETQYF.

A remark on this clonotype: One end of the junction fails to match germline, which may point to a read error. The V gene is TRBV28, the J gene TRBJ2-5, with 10 bases lining up with TRBD2. The V gene's germline CDR1 is MDHEN and CDR2 SYDVKM. The CDR3 runs to 17 residues. CDR3 sequence reads: CASSLRTSGSTQETLYF. In nucleotides, the CDR3 is TGTGCCAGCAGTTTGAGGACTAGCGGATCGACCCAAGAGACCCTGTACTTC.

This clonotype was found a few times. The chain has TRBV7-7 and TRBJ2-3, with D perhaps TRBD2 (6 bases). This CDR3 contains 18 residues. The V and J ends lost 1 base and 1 base respectively, with 18 bases between them. Germline CDR1 SSHAT, CDR2 FNYEAQ (reference sequence). In nucleotides, the CDR3 is TGTGCCAGCAGCTTAGGGGGTAGCGGAACGGACGGCACAGATACGCAGTATTTT. Its translation: CASSLGGSGTDGTDTQYF.

V and J are TRBV3-1 and TRBJ2-1; D gene ambiguous. V dropped 0 bases and J dropped 7 bases, with 13 bases sitting between them. The CDR3 has 15 residues. Per the germline V gene, CDR1 is LGHDT and CDR2 is YNNKEL (reference sequence). CDR3 bases: TGTGCCAGCAGCCAAGATCGAGGCAACTGGAATGAGCAGTTCTTC. Translated, it gives CASSQDRGNWNEQFF.

The chain joins TRBV7-3 to TRBJ2-1; D remains unclear. V lost 5 bases and J lost 6, with 8 bases in between. Per the germline V gene, CDR1 is SGHTA and CDR2 is FQGTGA. The CDR3 is 12 amino acids. The CDR3 DNA reads as TGTGCCAGCAGCCGCCCCGGCAATGAGCAGTTCTTC. Protein product: CASSRPGNEQFF.

This clonotype was observed a handful of times. The chain couples TRBV10-3 to TRBJ2-1, with 9 bases identical to TRBD2. Losses at the gene ends were 1 base for V and 0 bases for J; bases not matched to a gene: 7. In germline, CDR1 is ENHRY, CDR2 SYGVKD. The length of the CDR3 is 18 residues. In DNA form, the CDR3 reads TGTGCCATCAGTGAGTTTGCGGGGGGGATGAGCTCCTACAATGAGCAGTTCTTC. Encoded protein: CAISEFAGGMSSYNEQFF.

The chain recombines TRBV20-1 with TRBJ2-7; no definite D call. The CDR3 has 14 amino acids. Germline values: CDR1 DFQATT, CDR2 SNEGSKA (reference sequence). Trimming took 0 bases from V and 3 from J, leaving 12 bases between them. CDR3 sequence (DNA): TGCAGTGCTAGAGATTCAAACGAGGTCTACGAGCAGTACTTC. Its translation is CSARDSNEVYEQYF.

The count of this clonotype is one. J is TRBJ2-7 and V is TRBV19, with 7 nucleotides matching TRBD2. The end of the DNA is better explained by TRBJ2-5, so the J call may be wrong. The germline CDR1 and CDR2 sequences are LNHDA and SQIVND (reference sequence). The CDR3 is made up of 13 amino acids. The CDR3 protein is CASSGRLAETQYF. Written as DNA, the CDR3 is TGTGCCAGTAGTGGTCGACTAGCTGAGACCCAGTACTTC.